The present T cell receptor (beta chain) was sequenced within a study of blood T cells in healthy people across ages. Isolation per sample recovered at least 7 million PBMCs. Extraction of total RNA produced a minimum of 5 micrograms from each sample. For the second PCR, which ran for roughly 6 to 12 cycles, a sample-barcoded 5' primer and a J-beta primer mix were used. Tags on each cDNA molecule came from a template-switch adaptor with 12 random nucleotides. TCRdb redid the calling of the 5' RACE reads with MiXCR, one entry per CDR3 protein. The sample includes about 780,000 distinct CDR3 sequences, about half of them seen just once. Trimming removed 3 bases from V and 2 bases from J, with 9 bases in between. The CDR3 consists of 14 residues. Germline CDR1 SNHLY, CDR2 FYNNEI.

The source is a man older than 75 in good health. The rearrangement links TRBV2 to TRBJ2-3; a possible D gene is TRBD2 (5 bases). The sequenced sample consisted of blood. This chain's CDR3 is CASSDEGPTDTQYF. In DNA form, the CDR3 reads TGTGCCAGCAGTGACGAGGGCCCCACAGATACGCAGTATTTT.